This T cell receptor beta chain was sequenced for a study of OX40 agonist ivuxolimab in advanced cancers. Findings and caveats of the study: CD8+ T cells were the subset that, on average, had more expanded clones than CD4+. Some patients without response likewise showed low normalized clonal expansion.

The germline gives CDR1 SGHNT, CDR2 YYREEE (reference sequence). V gave up 4 bases and J gave up 3 bases, with 11 bases separating them. The CDR3 spans 13 residues. Comment on this clone: What it binds is unknown.

Method: immunoSEQ multiplex PCR; TCRdb's copy keeps in-frame clones and lacks some. This sample has tens of thousands of clones; more than 75% occur once, and the top ten carry 9.5%. The sample consisted of CD4+ or CD8+ T cells sorted from blood, taken in a trial of the OX40 agonist ivuxolimab. The chain has TRBV5-4 and TRBJ2-7, with D possibly being TRBD1 or TRBD2 (5 bases each). The clonotype originates from an adult with an advanced solid tumor such as melanoma, head and neck, liver or kidney cancer. The CDR3 is CASSTGRYYEQYF. The CDR3 DNA follows: TGTGCCAGCAGCACGGGACGGTACTACGAGCAGTACTTC.